Below, 18 T cell receptor beta chains from the same sample are listed, as sequenced in a study of blood T cell repertoires in COVID-19. Generated by immunoSEQ multiplex PCR, the TCRdb table keeps only in-frame clones and is missing some. The sample lists approximately 52,000 clones, around 90% seen once, with around 6.5% in the top ten. What was sequenced was peripheral blood. The receptor set was obtained from a man in his fifties with active COVID-19.

The V call is TRBV6-5, the J call TRBJ1-2; 8 bases map to TRBD1. The germline V gene has CDR1 MNHEY and CDR2 SVGAGI. This CDR3 spans 13 amino acids. V lost 6 bases, J lost 8 bases, and 8 bases stayed unmatched. CDR3: CASSLDRAFGYTF. CDR3 DNA sequence: TGTGCCAGCAGCTTGGACAGGGCCTTCGGCTACACCTTC.

The rearrangement links TRBV9 to TRBJ2-5; 12 nucleotides match TRBD2. V lost 4 bases and J lost 4; bases outside the gene matches: 5. Germline lookup yields CDR1 SGDLS and CDR2 YYNGEE. This CDR3 comprises 15 residues. CDR3 coding DNA: TGTGCCAGCAGCCCCACGGGACTAGCGGGAGAGACCCAGTACTTC. Protein product: CASSPTGLAGETQYF. Full variable domain (outside the CDR3, taken from reference TRBV9 and TRBJ2-5): DSGVTQTPKHLITATGQRVTLRCSPRSGDLSVYWYQQSLDQGLQFLIQYYNGEERAKGNILERFSAQQFPDLHSELNLSSLELGDSALYFCASSPTGLAGETQYFGPGTRLLVL.

The CDR3 region is CATSGAGVADTQYF. The CDR3 region has the DNA TGTGCCACCAGCGGCGCCGGGGTTGCAGATACGCAGTATTTT. This chain links TRBV15 with TRBJ2-3; D is perhaps TRBD2 (5 bases). Looked up from germline, CDR1 is LNHNV and CDR2 is YYDKDF (reference sequence). Deletions cut 5 bases from V and 4 bases from J, with 13 bases between. This CDR3 has 14 residues.

The chain employs TRBV19 and TRBJ2-3, with 8 bases identical to TRBD2. After removal of 2 bases from V and 0 bases from J, the junction contained 10 bases not matched to a gene. CDR1 LNHDA and CDR2 SQIVND come from the germline V gene (reference sequence). The CDR3 has 18 residues. CDR3 amino acids: CASSIPRLSGGSTDTQYF. The CDR3 region has the DNA TGTGCCAGTAGTATACCCCGACTAAGCGGGGGCAGCACAGATACGCAGTATTTT.

The chain recombines TRBV6-1 with TRBJ1-4; TRBD1 matches at 10 bases. V was pared by 3 bases and J by 7 bases, with 8 bases of the junction left unmatched. The CDR3 contains 16 residues. From germline, CDR1 is MNHNS and CDR2 SASEGT. The CDR3 sequence is CASSDPRDRGLEKLFF. The CDR3 DNA reads as TGTGCCAGCAGTGATCCCCGCGACAGGGGGCTTGAAAAACTGTTTTTT.

The genes are TRBV6-1 and TRBJ2-1; no clear D. CDR3 length equals 16 residues. V was cut by 3 bases and J by 4 bases, with 16 bases left in between. Germline V gene sequence: CDR1 MNHNS, CDR2 SASEGT. The DNA of the CDR3 is TGTGCCAGCAGTGATACTTCGAGGTTCTTATACAATGAGCAGTTCTTC. The encoded protein is CASSDTSRFLYNEQFF.

The V and J genes are TRBV19 and TRBJ2-3; unclear D gene. There are 14 residues in the CDR3. The ends were cut back, 3 bases at V and 6 bases at J, with 13 bases in the middle. The germline V gene encodes CDR1 LNHDA and CDR2 SQIVND (reference sequence). The CDR3 spells CASSIRFAVDTQYF. The CDR3 nucleotides read TGTGCCAGTAGTATTCGGTTCGCGGTTGATACGCAGTATTTT.

The rearrangement links TRBV4-3 to TRBJ2-1, with TRBD1 matching over 11 bases. Germline V lookup: CDR1 LGHNA, CDR2 YSLEER. V lost 0 bases, J lost 9 bases, and 10 bases stayed unmatched. There are 17 residues in the CDR3. Written as DNA, the CDR3 is TGCGCCAGCAGCCAAGAGATGGGGACAGGGGGAAGGGGTGAGCAGTTCTTC. This gives the protein CASSQEMGTGGRGEQFF.

The chain couples TRBV5-5 to TRBJ2-5, with D maybe TRBD1 (6 bases). V was pared by 3 bases and J by 4 bases, with 10 bases between. The CDR3 loop spans 13 amino acids. Germline V lookup: CDR1 SGHKS, CDR2 YYEKEE (reference sequence). The CDR3 region is CASSSTGRETQYF. CDR3 bases: TGTGCCAGCAGCTCTACAGGGAGAGAGACCCAGTACTTC. Full variable domain (missing parts from reference TRBV5-5 and TRBJ2-5): DAGVTQSPTHLIKTRGQQVTLRCSPISGHKSVSWYQQVLGQGPQFIFQYYEKEERGRGNFPDRFSARQFPNYSSELNVNALLLGDSALYLCASSSTGRETQYFGPGTRLLVL.

The rearrangement links TRBV9 to TRBJ1-6; D call uncertain. In germline, CDR1 is SGDLS, CDR2 YYNGEE. The CDR3 spans 15 residues. The germline V and J ends were trimmed by 3 bases and 3 bases, with 10 bases remaining between them. CDR3 sequence (DNA): TGTGCCAGCAGCGCTCAGGATTTCTATAATTCACCCCTCCACTTT. Translation gives CASSAQDFYNSPLHF. The variable domain in full, completed from reference TRBV9 and TRBJ1-6, reads DSGVTQTPKHLITATGQRVTLRCSPRSGDLSVYWYQQSLDQGLQFLIQYYNGEERAKGNILERFSAQQFPDLHSELNLSSLELGDSALYFCASSAQDFYNSPLHFGNGTRLTVT.

This chain uses TRBV7-2 with TRBJ2-1; 9 nucleotides match TRBD2. Trimming at V came to 1 base and at J to 4 bases, leaving 11 bases not matched to a gene. The length of the CDR3 is 18 residues. The germline V gene has CDR1 SGHTA and CDR2 FQGNSA. The CDR3 protein is CASSLGRGIAGVYNEQFF. As DNA, the CDR3 is TGTGCCAGCAGCTTAGGACGCGGAATAGCGGGGGTATACAATGAGCAGTTCTTC.

This clone was seen just once. The chain combines TRBV4-3 with TRBJ2-3, with TRBD1 matching 9 bases. This CDR3 has 17 amino acids. V trimming: 4 bases; J trimming: 1 base; junction bases outside the gene matches: 9. Germline V CDR1 and CDR2: LGHNA, YSLEER. Here the CDR3 reads CASSRSWDRVGTDTQYF. CDR3 in DNA: TGCGCCAGCAGCCGATCATGGGACAGGGTGGGCACAGATACGCAGTATTTT.

J is TRBJ2-1 and V is TRBV2, with TRBD2 matching over 13 bases. The CDR3 covers 15 residues. The ends lost 4 bases at V and 8 bases at J; junction bases unmatched: 5. The V gene's germline CDR1 is SNHLY and CDR2 FYNNEI. CDR3 loop: CASSGTSGGAYEQFF. CDR3 nucleotide sequence: TGTGCCAGCAGTGGAACTAGCGGGGGGGCCTATGAGCAGTTCTTC. Full variable domain (missing parts from reference TRBV2 and TRBJ2-1): EPEVTQTPSHQVTQMGQEVILRCVPISNHLYFYWYRQILGQKVEFLVSFYNNEISEKSEIFDDQFSVERPDGSNFTLKIRSTKLEDSAMYFCASSGTSGGAYEQFFGPGTRLTVL.

This chain connects TRBV19 to TRBJ2-7; 9 bases align to TRBD2. Per germline, CDR1 LNHDA and CDR2 SQIVND (reference sequence). The CDR3 is 14 residues long. Trimming cost V 10 bases and J 5 bases; bases outside gene matches: 12. The CDR3 loop is CAKGGRGRADEQYF. In DNA form, the CDR3 reads TGTGCCAAGGGTGGGCGCGGGAGGGCGGACGAGCAGTACTTC.

The chain uses TRBV30 and TRBJ2-1; possibly TRBD2 for D (6 bases). CDR3 length equals 11 residues. CDR1 GTSNPN and CDR2 SVGIG come from the germline V gene (reference sequence). The CDR3 reads CGGRDYNEQFF. The CDR3 DNA reads as TGTGGAGGGCGGGACTACAATGAGCAGTTCTTC. The full variable domain, its missing parts supplied by reference TRBV30 and TRBJ2-1, is SQTIHQWPATLVQPVGSPLSLECTVEGTSNPNLYWYRQAAGRGLQLLFYSVGIGQISSEVPQNLSASRPQDRQFILSSKKLLLSDSGFYLCGGRDYNEQFFGPGTRLTVL.

This clone was observed once. V is TRBV29-1 and J is TRBJ2-7; 7 bases match TRBD1. The CDR3 is 12 residues long. Germline trimming cut 6 bases from V and 7 bases from J; bases unmatched to any gene: 9. Germline-derived CDR1 and CDR2 are SQVTM and ANQGSEA. Here the CDR3 reads CSVALTGDEQYF. The DNA of the CDR3 is TGCAGCGTAGCCCTCACAGGGGATGAGCAGTACTTC.

The V call is TRBV7-6, the J call TRBJ2-2; possible D gene TRBD2, 6 bases. The CDR3 is made up of 17 amino acids. Germline loops: CDR1 SGHVS, CDR2 FNYEAQ. V dropped 1 base and J dropped 4 bases, with 16 bases sitting between them. The CDR3 loop reads CASSLGGVGPSTGELFF. The DNA of the CDR3 is TGTGCCAGCAGCTTAGGCGGGGTGGGCCCGAGCACCGGGGAGCTGTTTTTT.

A few counts support this clone. This chain connects TRBV11-2 to TRBJ2-2; 9 bases line up with TRBD1. J gave up 0 bases and V 8 bases, and 13 bases lay outside the gene matches. The CDR3 consists of 18 residues. Germline V gene data show CDR1 as SGHAT and CDR2 as FQNNGV. Here the CDR3 reads CASWHYRGTGTNTGELFF. The CDR3 DNA sequence: TGTGCCAGCTGGCATTACCGGGGGACAGGGACGAACACCGGGGAGCTGTTTTTT.